A selection of T cell receptor beta chains follows, all from one sample in a study of cytomegalovirus exposure and HLA in healthy donors. The method was immunoSEQ multiplex PCR; TCRdb's version includes in-frame clones alone and lacks a portion of them. Found here are tens of thousands of clones, 70% to 80% of them singletons; the top ten hold 51%. Material: PBMCs. These receptor sequences come from a man aged 50 or older in good health and CMV-seropositive. CDR3s include the opening cysteine and the closing phenylalanine or tryptophan. The D gene is left open where the match is weak. Clone size appears in some rows only: once, few, many, or a class for an expanded clone.

TRBV6-1	TRBJ1-5	.	TRBD1	CASSRTGGRQPQHF	TGTGCCAGCAGTAGGACAGGGGGCCGGCAGCCCCAGCATTTT
TRBV18	TRBJ2-3	.	TRBD1	CASSPSGQRLTDTQYF	TGTGCCAGCTCACCGTCGGGACAGAGACTCACAGATACGCAGTATTTT
TRBV5-1	TRBJ1-1	.	TRBD1	CASSPRQGAGTEAFF	TGCGCCAGCAGCCCCCGACAGGGGGCGGGGACTGAAGCTTTCTTT
TRBV6-1	TRBJ2-7	.	TRBD1	CASIIRTGTYEQYF	TGTGCCAGTATAATTCGGACAGGGACCTACGAGCAGTACTTC
TRBV7-3	TRBJ2-7	.	.	CASSLSGSSYEQYF	TGTGCCAGCAGCTTATCCGGGAGCTCCTACGAGCAGTACTTC
TRBV27	TRBJ1-2	.	.	CASSLAVSTANYGYTF	TGTGCCAGCAGTTTAGCGGTCTCAACCGCTAACTATGGCTACACCTTC
TRBV5-5	TRBJ2-1	.	TRBD2	CASTGTSGPTGSHEQFF	TGTGCCAGCACAGGGACTAGCGGGCCGACCGGTTCCCATGAGCAGTTCTTC
TRBV21-1	TRBJ2-2	few	.	CASTTGFRLWLRELFF	TGTGCCAGCACGACAGGGTTTAGATTGTGGTTGCGGGAGCTGTTTTTT
TRBV6-1	TRBJ2-1	.	TRBD1	CASSGTGGFNEQFF	TGTGCCAGCAGTGGGACAGGGGGTTTCAATGAGCAGTTCTTC
TRBV9	TRBJ1-2	.	TRBD1	CASSVGQGPTNYGYTF	TGTGCCAGCAGCGTGGGACAGGGGCCAACTAACTATGGCTACACCTTC
TRBV5-1	TRBJ2-7	once	.	CASSLEARAHEQYF	TGCGCCAGCAGCTTGGAGGCCAGGGCCCACGAGCAGTACTTC
TRBV6-5	TRBJ2-7	once	.	CASSYVGPPYEQYF	TGTGCCAGCAGTTACGTGGGGCCCCCCTACGAGCAGTACTTC
TRBV7-3	TRBJ2-2	once	.	CASSLRNTGELFF	TGTGCCAGCAGCCTCAGGAACACCGGGGAGCTGTTTTTT
TRBV7-9	TRBJ2-1	.	.	CASRYQINEQFF	TGTGCCAGCAGATACCAGATCAATGAGCAGTTCTTC
TRBV6-5	TRBJ2-3	few	.	CASREGDTQYF	TGTGCCAGCAGGGAGGGGGATACGCAGTATTTT
TRBV28	TRBJ2-7	.	.	CAPVASLYEQYF	TGTGCCCCCGTCGCGAGCCTCTACGAGCAGTACTTC
TRBV7-2	TRBJ1-5	.	.	CASSTLGEPQHF	TGTGCCAGCAGCACTCTGGGAGAGCCCCAGCATTTT
TRBV9	TRBJ2-3	.	TRBD1	CASSQGQDPTDTQYF	TGTGCCAGCAGCCAAGGACAGGACCCCACAGATACGCAGTATTTT
TRBV7-8	TRBJ2-3	.	TRBD1	CASSSWTGGTDTQYF	TGTGCCAGCAGCTCATGGACAGGAGGCACAGATACGCAGTATTTT
TRBV6-1	TRBJ1-2	.	.	CASSLTERHYGYTF	TGTGCCAGCAGTCTGACAGAGAGGCACTATGGCTACACCTTC
TRBV7-8	TRBJ2-7	few	.	CASSQEAGKGYYEQYF	TGCGCCAGCAGCCAAGAAGCAGGAAAAGGCTACTACGAGCAGTACTTC
TRBV19	TRBJ1-4	few	.	CASSPPGATNEKLFF	TGTGCCAGTAGTCCTCCCGGGGCAACTAATGAAAAACTGTTTTTT